One and the same sample provided the 31 T cell receptor beta chains below, sequenced in a study of regulatory T cells in long-lasting Graves disease. Investigators prepared the TCR beta libraries by applying iRepertoire HTBI primers and Arm-PCR of CDR3 regions. TCRdb re-called the multiplex PCR reads with MiXCR, one entry per CDR3 protein. The data show about half a million distinct CDR3 sequences, 22% seen once. The time point: persistent/refractory GD, antithyroid drugs over 5 years with positive TRAb. Extracted PBMC RNA gave rise to the TCR library. The material sequenced was peripheral blood mononuclear cells (PBMCs), taken when the disease was refractory, from a patient treated with antithyroid drugs. The origin of the receptors is a female donor with Graves disease.

This chain uses TRBV15 with TRBJ2-5; 10 nucleotides align to TRBD1. CDR3 length: 17 amino acids. Germline assignment: CDR1 LNHNV and CDR2 YYDKDF (reference sequence). Losses at the gene ends were 2 bases for V and 0 bases for J; bases not matched to a gene: 6. DNA of the CDR3: TGTGCCACCAGCAGAACCCGGGACAGGGGATACCAAGAGACCCAGTACTTC. Protein product: CATSRTRDRGYQETQYF.

This clonotype was counted many times. This chain uses TRBV12-3 or TRBV12-4 with TRBJ2-7; no definite D call. This CDR3 has 13 residues. V lost 7 bases and J lost 3, with 13 bases in between. CDR3 region: CASTTLPGYEQYF. The CDR3 nucleotides read TGTGCCAGCACGACTCTTCCAGGCTACGAGCAGTACTTC.

This clonotype has only one observation. Being one base from a much bigger clone, this may be a read error. The V and J genes are TRBV13 and TRBJ2-5; no clear D. The germline V gene encodes CDR1 PRHDT and CDR2 FYEKMQ (reference sequence). The CDR3 runs 14 residues. This CDR3 reads CAGSLTPTQETQYF. The DNA of the CDR3 is TGTGCCGGCAGCTTAACTCCCACCCAAGAGACCCAGTACTTC.

This clonotype was seen at least ten times. CDR3 sequence: CAGASGTYEQYF. The CDR3 DNA is TGTGCCGGGGCTAGCGGAACCTACGAGCAGTACTTC. The rearrangement uses TRBV28 and TRBJ2-7; 7 bases match TRBD2. This CDR3 has 12 residues. J lost 2 bases, V lost 11 bases, and 6 bases had no gene match. Germline V gene sequence: CDR1 MDHEN, CDR2 SYDVKM.

This clonotype was seen at least ten times. This chain uses TRBV2 with TRBJ2-7; maybe TRBD2 (6 bases). This CDR3 is 13 amino acids long. V was shortened by 11 bases and J by 2 bases, with 16 bases between the two germline ends. The germline V gene encodes CDR1 SNHLY and CDR2 FYNNEI. CDR3 nucleotide sequence: TGTGCCGCTGGGGCGGGGTCAGCCTACGAGCAGTACTTC. Encoded protein: CAAGAGSAYEQYF.

This clonotype was found many times. This chain uses TRBV24-1 with TRBJ1-1; TRBD1 is a possible D gene (5 bases). Per the germline V gene, CDR1 is KGHDR and CDR2 is SFDVKD. Trimming took off 5 bases at V and 7 bases at J, with 13 bases between the two ends. The CDR3 covers 13 residues. The DNA for the CDR3 is TGTGCCACCAGTGCTAGGCAGGGTGGTGAAGCTTTCTTT. Protein: CATSARQGGEAFF.

This sequence joins TRBV7-2 and TRBJ2-7; no clear D. Germline CDR1 and CDR2: SGHTA and FQGNSA. CDR3 size: 17 residues. Trimming took 5 bases from V and 3 from J, leaving 23 bases between them. Written as DNA, the CDR3 is TGTGCCAGCAGCACAATGTCCGGTCTGGTTATGGACTACGAGCAGTACTTC. Translated, it gives CASSTMSGLVMDYEQYF.

This clonotype occurred many times. This chain connects TRBV28 to TRBJ1-1, with a weak D call TRBD1 (5 bases). The germline V gene has CDR1 MDHEN and CDR2 SYDVKM. Trimming pared 5 bases from V and 11 bases from J, leaving 18 bases between. This CDR3 is 13 amino acids long. CDR3 in amino acids: CASSPGGGLRAFF. In DNA, the CDR3 is TGTGCCAGCAGTCCGGGTGGGGGTCTTCGGGCTTTCTTT.

Comment on this clonotype: A much more abundant neighbour one base away suggests this may be a read error. The V and J genes are TRBV30 and TRBJ1-1; TRBD1 is a possible D gene (5 bases). CDR1 is GTSNPN and CDR2 is SVGIG in the germline V gene (reference sequence). CDR3 length: 12 residues. The V and J ends lost 2 bases and 6 bases respectively, with 10 bases between them. CDR3 nucleotides: TGTGCCTGGAGTAGGGACGACTCTGAAGCTTTCTTT. Translating gives CAWSRDDSEAFF.

This clonotype was seen more than once but under ten times. The chain couples TRBV19 to TRBJ2-6; TRBD1 might be the D (6 bases). Germline V CDR1 and CDR2: LNHDA, SQIVND (reference sequence). Trimming left V 0 bases short and J 2 bases short, with 14 bases between. The CDR3 has 18 amino acids. The CDR3 region has the DNA TGTGCCAGTAGTATAGACCGGGGTGGGGGCACTGGGGCCAACGTCCTGACTTTC. It encodes CASSIDRGGGTGANVLTF.

This clonotype has only a few counts. V and J are TRBV7-2 and TRBJ1-2; D might be TRBD1 (5 bases). The V and J ends lost 0 bases and 8 bases respectively, with 13 bases between them. Per germline, CDR1 SGHTA and CDR2 FQGNSA. The CDR3 is 14 amino acids. CDR3 sequence (DNA): TGTGCCAGCAGCTTAGCCAGGGCCGCCGTGGGCTACACCTTC. This codes for CASSLARAAVGYTF.

The V gene is TRBV4-1, the J gene TRBJ2-7, with D unclear. Germline V gives CDR1 MGHRA, CDR2 YSYEKL. There are 15 residues in the CDR3. V lost 5 bases and J lost 0, with 14 bases in between. The CDR3 reads CASSSMAESSYEQYF. As DNA, the CDR3 is TGCGCCAGCAGCAGTATGGCGGAGAGCTCCTACGAGCAGTACTTC.

This clonotype was seen a handful of times. The V call is TRBV12-3 or TRBV12-4, the J call TRBJ2-3, with 8 bases identical to TRBD2. This CDR3 comprises 15 residues. V gave up 3 bases and J gave up 4 bases; unmatched junction bases: 6. CDR3 loop: CASSFSGRRPDTQYF. CDR3 DNA: TGTGCCAGCAGTTTCAGCGGGAGACGCCCAGATACGCAGTATTTT.

The DNA of the CDR3 is TGTGCCAGCTCACCACCCCTGGAATCTCGGAATGCTGAAGCTTTCTTT. It yields the protein CASSPPLESRNAEAFF. The rearrangement uses TRBV28 and TRBJ1-1, with D hard to call. CDR3 length equals 16 residues. V was clipped by 8 bases and J by 6 bases, with 25 bases between them. Germline V gene data show CDR1 as MDHEN and CDR2 as SYDVKM.

This clonotype has at least ten counts. V usage is TRBV6-2 or TRBV6-3 and J usage is TRBJ1-5; 8 nucleotides agree with TRBD1. CDR3 length equals 14 residues. Trimming cost V 4 bases and J 2 bases; bases outside gene matches: 1. CDR1 and CDR2 from the germline V gene are MNHEY and SVGEGT. CDR3 nucleotides: TGTGCCAGCAGTTCGGACAGGGGCAATCAGCCCCAGCATTTT. It codes for CASSSDRGNQPQHF.

The gene calls are TRBV7-3 and TRBJ2-5; D unresolved. Germline-derived CDR1 and CDR2 are SGHTA and FQGTGA. V was cut by 4 bases and J by 1 base, with 10 bases left in between. This CDR3 is built from 14 residues. The CDR3 coding sequence is TGTGCCAGCAGCTCTTCTAGGTTCCAAGAGACCCAGTACTTC. It translates to CASSSSRFQETQYF.

The sample holds many counts of this clonotype. V is TRBV5-1 and J is TRBJ1-1; D is unresolved. Germline values: CDR1 SGHRS, CDR2 YFSETQ. The germline V and J ends were trimmed by 3 bases and 7 bases, with 13 bases remaining between them. The CDR3 runs 13 residues. Here the CDR3 reads CASSSGRVGEAFF. The CDR3 region has the DNA TGCGCCAGCAGCTCGGGAAGGGTCGGTGAAGCTTTCTTT.

Concerning this clonotype: A read error is the likely source, as a far larger clone sits one nucleotide away. The CDR3 bases are TGTGCCAGCAGCTTATCGGCGGGGGACCAAAAGACCCAGTACTTC. This codes for CASSLSAGDQKTQYF. The J gene is TRBJ2-5, the V gene TRBV11-2, with 7 bases matching TRBD2. CDR3 length: 15 residues. Germline values: CDR1 SGHAT, CDR2 FQNNGV.

Concerning this clonotype itself: A much larger clone lies one base from this, so it may be a read error. The J gene is TRBJ1-2, the V gene TRBV12-3 or TRBV12-4; a weak D match, TRBD1 (6 bases). The CDR3 has 15 amino acids. V was clipped by 6 bases and J by 2 bases, with 16 bases between them. The CDR3 region is CASSQEEGGNYGYTF. CDR3 in DNA: TGTGCCAGCAGCCAAGAGGAGGGGGGAAACTATGGCTACACCTTC.

This clonotype was observed a few times. The rearrangement links TRBV6-2 or TRBV6-3 to TRBJ2-7; possibly TRBD2 for D (6 bases). This CDR3 has 15 residues. With 0 bases removed from V and 0 bases from J, the gap between germline ends came to 9 bases. Germline V gene sequence: CDR1 MNHEY, CDR2 SVGEGT. CDR3 sequence (DNA): TGTGCCAGCAGTTACTCGGGGACTGACTCCTACGAGCAGTACTTC. As protein: CASSYSGTDSYEQYF.

In its sample, this clonotype was seen many times. The chain carries TRBV29-1 and TRBJ1-2; 11 bases line up with TRBD1. Germline lookup yields CDR1 SQVTM and CDR2 ANQGSEA. The ends lost 7 bases at V and 6 bases at J; junction bases unmatched: 10. The CDR3 contains 14 residues. The CDR3 DNA reads as TGCAGCGCCTCCGGGACAGGGGGTTTTAATGGCTACACCTTC. Encoded protein: CSASGTGGFNGYTF.

The chain combines TRBV28 with TRBJ2-5; D may be TRBD1 (5 bases). The V end lost 7 bases, the J end lost 2 bases, and 14 bases lay between the germline ends. The CDR3 runs to 14 residues. Germline CDR1 is MDHEN and CDR2 is SYDVKM. CDR3 nucleotides: TGTGCCAGCACCGAAGGGGCGTTACAAGAGACCCAGTACTTC. Translated: CASTEGALQETQYF.

J is TRBJ2-1 and V is TRBV5-1; 9 bases are a match to TRBD1. J lost 3 bases, V lost 0 bases, and 4 bases had no gene match. CDR1 SGHRS and CDR2 YFSETQ come from the germline V gene. The CDR3 consists of 16 residues. CDR3 in DNA: TGCGCCAGCAGCTTGGTTGGGACAGGGTACTACAATGAGCAGTTCTTC. It codes for CASSLVGTGYYNEQFF.

The CDR3: CASSFSSPSTDTQYF. DNA for the CDR3: TGCGCCAGCAGCTTCAGTTCGCCCAGCACAGATACGCAGTATTTT. The chain links TRBV5-1 to TRBJ2-3; no clear D gene. Germline CDR1 is SGHRS and CDR2 is YFSETQ. V shed 2 bases and J shed 0 bases, with 10 bases lying between them. The CDR3 consists of 15 residues.

The sample holds many counts of this clonotype. The DNA of the CDR3 is TGTGCCAGCAGTGAAGGAGGGGGAGTTGGAGAAAAACTGTTTTTT. This gives the protein CASSEGGGVGEKLFF. The chain employs TRBV6-1 and TRBJ1-4; TRBD1 is a possible D gene (6 bases). This CDR3 has 15 amino acids. Germline CDR1 reads MNHNS; CDR2 reads SASEGT. V was trimmed by 1 base and J by 8 bases, leaving 14 bases between them.

About this clonotype: This likely reflects a read error, since a far larger clone is one base away. The CDR3 nucleotides read TGTGCCAGCAGTTTTGATCGGCGGACGGCTAACTATGGCTACACCTTC. Protein: CASSFDRRTANYGYTF. The V call is TRBV6-9, the J call TRBJ1-2; D is unclear. The V and J ends lost 4 bases and 0 bases respectively, with 15 bases between them. The germline gives CDR1 MNHGY, CDR2 SVAAGI. This CDR3 region has 16 residues.

This clonotype was picked up many times. This chain uses TRBV15 with TRBJ2-5; 8 bases fit TRBD2. V lost 5 bases and J lost 2; bases outside the gene matches: 22. CDR3 length: 20 residues. Germline assignment: CDR1 LNHNV and CDR2 YYDKDF (reference sequence). CDR3 nucleotides: TGTGCCACCAGCTCTAAAAGGAGAGTAGCGGGGTCATTAGGACAAGAGACCCAGTACTTC. Translating gives CATSSKRRVAGSLGQETQYF.

This clonotype was observed at least ten times. The chain couples TRBV27 to TRBJ2-5; TRBD1 matches at 10 bases. Germline CDR1 and CDR2: MNHEY and SMNVEV (reference sequence). The CDR3 has 14 residues. The V gene end was trimmed by 6 bases and the J gene end by 5 bases; junction bases not matched to a gene: 6. CDR3 loop: CASRPGQGWETQYF. Here the CDR3 DNA reads TGTGCCAGCAGACCGGGACAGGGGTGGGAGACCCAGTACTTC.

CDR3 protein: CASSPRGAGTNEKLFF. CDR3 DNA sequence: TGTGCCAGCAGCCCGCGAGGGGCAGGGACTAATGAAAAACTGTTTTTT. The chain has TRBV5-8 and TRBJ1-4; the D gene is possibly TRBD1 (5 bases). The CDR3 has 16 amino acids. Looked up from germline, CDR1 is SGHTS and CDR2 is YDEGEE. V dropped 4 bases and J dropped 2 bases, with 15 bases sitting between them.

This clonotype came up many times. The chain recombines TRBV15 with TRBJ1-6; no firm D call. With 5 bases removed from V and 12 bases from J, the gap between germline ends came to 14 bases. Germline loops: CDR1 LNHNV, CDR2 YYDKDF (reference sequence). This CDR3 contains 13 residues. For the CDR3, the DNA is TGTGCCACCAGCTTCGGAATGTATGGACCCCTCCACTTT. Protein sequence: CATSFGMYGPLHF.

The CDR3 sequence is CASNMDGIFNNSPLHF. The DNA of the CDR3 is TGTGCCAGCAATATGGACGGAATTTTTAATAATTCACCCCTCCACTTT. The chain employs TRBV6-1 and TRBJ1-6; D is undetermined. V was clipped by 7 bases and J by 5 bases, with 18 bases between them. This CDR3 region has 16 residues. CDR1 and CDR2 (germline): MNHNS, SASEGT.